The rows below give T cell receptor beta chains drawn from one sample of a study of liver allograft versus peripheral blood T cells. TCRdb re-analysed the reads in MiXCR, keeping a single row per CDR3 protein. The sample carries 7,500 to 8,500 distinct CDR3 sequences, around a sixth recorded once. Receptors originate from a human patient who had a liver transplant. Some of the T cells may derive from the graft donor. Both conserved end residues are part of each CDR3. A D gene is named only where the DNA matches it firmly. Size values are once, few and many counts, or a class for expanded clones, and some rows have none.

TRBV12-3/TRBV12-4	TRBD1	TRBJ1-2	.	CASSPGQGTNYGYTF	TGTGCCAGCAGTCCTGGACAGGGGACTAACTATGGCTACACCTTC
TRBV10-3	.	TRBJ2-2	medium-sized	CAISEVLGKDASGELFF	TGTGCCATCAGTGAGGTCTTGGGCAAGGATGCGAGCGGGGAGCTGTTTTTT
TRBV12-3/TRBV12-4	.	TRBJ1-1	medium-sized	CASSVTVNTEAFF	TGTGCCAGCTCCGTGACAGTGAACACTGAAGCTTTCTTT
TRBV6-5	TRBD1	TRBJ1-6	many	CASRQGQNSPLHF	TGTGCCAGCAGACAGGGACAGAATTCACCCCTCCACTTT
TRBV20-1	TRBD1	TRBJ1-5	few	CSAGDRNQPQHF	TGCAGTGCTGGGGACAGAAATCAGCCCCAGCATTTT
TRBV7-9	.	TRBJ1-1	medium-sized	CASSLGPGGKTEAFF	TGTGCCAGCAGTTTAGGACCGGGGGGCAAGACTGAAGCTTTCTTT
TRBV29-1	TRBD1	TRBJ2-1	medium-sized	CSGDRGGNEQFF	TGCAGCGGGGACAGGGGGGGCAATGAGCAGTTCTTC
TRBV20-1	.	TRBJ1-3	.	CSARTGTDSGNTIYF	TGCAGTGCTAGAACCGGGACGGACTCTGGAAACACCATATATTTT
TRBV27	TRBD1	TRBJ2-7	few	CASSLTIGTGGWYEQYF	TGTGCCAGCAGCTTGACTATCGGGACAGGGGGATGGTACGAGCAGTACTTC
TRBV10-3	.	TRBJ1-1	medium-sized	CAISDPPGGTEAFF	TGTGCCATCAGCGACCCGCCGGGTGGCACTGAAGCTTTCTTT
TRBV5-6	.	TRBJ1-2	few	CASSLSGYGYTF	TGTGCCAGCAGCTTGAGCGGCTATGGCTACACCTTC
TRBV24-1	.	TRBJ1-5	.	CATSDLGGQQHF	TGTGCCACCAGTGATTTGGGCGGACAGCAGCATTTT
TRBV6-6	TRBD2	TRBJ2-1	many	CASRLAGDYYNEQFF	TGTGCCAGCAGGCTAGCGGGGGATTACTACAATGAGCAGTTCTTC
TRBV6-2/TRBV6-3	TRBD1	TRBJ1-5	medium-sized	CASSLRGTGGLGQPQHF	TGTGCCAGCAGTTTACGGGGGACAGGGGGCCTCGGGCAGCCCCAGCATTTT
TRBV18	.	TRBJ2-7	medium-sized	CASSPNGAFHEQYF	TGTGCCAGCTCACCAAACGGTGCGTTCCACGAGCAGTACTTC
TRBV6-6	.	TRBJ2-7	medium-sized	CASSYEGQGGSGQYF	TGTGCCAGCAGTTACGAGGGGCAGGGTGGATCGGGGCAGTACTTC
TRBV18	.	TRBJ1-4	medium-sized	CASSPSGTREKLFF	TGTGCCAGCTCACCTTCAGGGACTAGGGAAAAACTGTTTTTT
TRBV6-6	.	TRBJ1-1	medium-sized	CASSYRPNTEAFF	TGTGCCAGCAGTTACCGTCCCAACACTGAAGCTTTCTTT
TRBV5-4	.	TRBJ1-6	.	CASSLGGGAMEPLHF	TGTGCCAGCAGCTTGGGGGGGGGGGCCATGGAACCCCTCCACTTT
TRBV6-5	TRBD1	TRBJ1-4	medium-sized	CASSEGRGREKLFF	TGTGCCAGCAGCGAGGGGAGGGGGCGTGAAAAACTGTTTTTT
TRBV2	.	TRBJ2-7	few	CASSYTSERRYF	TGTGCCAGCAGCTACACCTCCGAGAGGAGGTACTTC
TRBV20-1	.	TRBJ1-4	few	CSADRAGEKLFF	TGCAGTGCGGACCGGGCTGGGGAAAAACTGTTTTTT
TRBV12-3/TRBV12-4	.	TRBJ1-1	few	CASSFQGSNTEAFF	TGTGCCAGCAGTTTCCAGGGTTCGAACACTGAAGCTTTCTTT
TRBV29-1	.	TRBJ1-2	.	CSILEGVEGYTF	TGCAGCATTCTGGAAGGGGTCGAGGGCTACACCTTC
TRBV19	.	TRBJ1-2	medium-sized	CASSIAGRIKSDTF	TGTGCCAGTAGTATTGCGGGTAGAATTAAGTCGGACACCTTC
TRBV3-2	.	TRBJ1-1	.	CASSPDNTEAFF	TGTGCCAGCAGCCCTGATAACACTGAAGCTTTCTTT
TRBV6-1	.	TRBJ1-2	medium-sized	CASSWDVDNYGYTF	TGTGCCAGCAGTTGGGACGTTGATAACTATGGCTACACCTTC
TRBV20-1	.	TRBJ1-2	few	CSARDNRRDYGYTF	TGCAGTGCTAGAGATAACAGGAGGGACTATGGCTACACCTTC
TRBV20-1	.	TRBJ1-1	.	CSASTAMNTEAFF	TGCAGTGCTAGCACAGCCATGAACACTGAAGCTTTCTTT
TRBV6-1	.	TRBJ2-5	.	CASSASSVQETQYF	TGTGCCAGCAGTGCCTCTAGCGTCCAAGAGACCCAGTACTTC
TRBV6-6	.	TRBJ2-7	many	CASKPGPTFWRQYF	TGTGCCAGCAAACCGGGACCAACCTTTTGGAGGCAGTACTTC
TRBV18	.	TRBJ2-5	many	CASSPVWGGEETQYF	TGTGCCAGCTCCCCGGTTTGGGGCGGAGAAGAGACCCAGTACTTC
TRBV7-2	TRBD1	TRBJ2-2	medium-sized	CASSFYRGPNTGELFF	TGTGCCAGCAGCTTTTACAGGGGCCCGAACACCGGGGAGCTGTTTTTT
TRBV3-2	.	TRBJ1-2	few	CASSQDREGGGYTF	TGTGCCAGCAGCCAGGACAGGGAGGGAGGTGGCTACACCTTC
TRBV7-2	.	TRBJ2-3	few	CASSLSRTDTQYF	TGTGCCAGCAGCTTAAGCCGCACAGATACGCAGTATTTT
TRBV18	.	TRBJ1-1	.	CASSPQGSNTEAFF	TGTGCCAGCTCACCACAGGGGTCCAACACTGAAGCTTTCTTT
TRBV20-1	TRBD2	TRBJ2-3	.	CSALLAGGPLTDTQYF	TGCAGTGCCTTACTAGCGGGGGGGCCTTTGACAGATACGCAGTATTTT
TRBV6-5	TRBD1	TRBJ1-1	medium-sized	CASSPRGRGDTEAFF	TGTGCCAGCAGTCCCAGGGGGCGCGGGGACACTGAAGCTTTCTTT
TRBV20-1	.	TRBJ1-5	few	CSARTPYSNQPQHF	TGCAGTGCTAGAACCCCTTATAGCAATCAGCCCCAGCATTTT
TRBV30	.	TRBJ1-4	many	CAWSFVGGSNEKLFF	TGTGCCTGGAGTTTCGTCGGGGGGTCTAATGAAAAACTGTTTTTT
TRBV10-2	.	TRBJ2-5	.	CASSGNRPQETQYF	TGCGCCAGCAGTGGGAACCGCCCCCAAGAGACCCAGTACTTC
TRBV18	.	TRBJ1-4	.	CASSPTGSSEKLFF	TGTGCCAGCTCACCAACAGGATCGAGTGAAAAACTGTTTTTT
TRBV6-5	.	TRBJ1-4	few	CASSSGHVNEKLFF	TGTGCCAGCAGTTCGGGACACGTTAATGAAAAACTGTTTTTT
TRBV10-3	.	TRBJ2-7	medium-sized	CAISLGAVSMTYEQYF	TGTGCCATCAGTTTGGGGGCAGTTTCTATGACCTACGAGCAGTACTTC
TRBV6-5	.	TRBJ2-7	many	CASSYAPTLAQSSYEQYF	TGTGCCAGCAGTTACGCGCCGACCCTAGCCCAGAGCTCCTACGAGCAGTACTTC
TRBV20-1	.	TRBJ1-2	many	CSARDAGGYGYTF	TGCAGTGCTAGGGACGCGGGGGGCTATGGCTACACCTTC